Detailed here is one T cell receptor beta chain. At one end the junction does not follow the germline gene, possibly because of a read error. The PCR employed 60 Vbeta primers together with 13 Jbeta primers. Produced via immunoSEQ multiplex PCR; TCRdb's table is partial and in-frame only. The sample lists around 120,000 clones, about 75% occurring once. Germline V gene data show CDR1 as WNHNN and CDR2 as SYGVQD (reference sequence). The CDR3 is made up of 14 amino acids. This specimen comes from a study of cytomegalovirus exposure and HLA in healthy donors. The sequenced sample was PBMCs. V is TRBV10-1 and J is TRBJ2-3; 7 positions match TRBD2. The sequence derives from a man aged 60 to 75 in good health and CMV-seropositive. CDR3 sequence reads: CASSEGSGLYTQYF. CDR3 coding DNA: TGTGCCAGCAGTGAAGGTAGCGGGCTATATACGCAGTATTTT.